The sequence of this T cell receptor (beta chain) was determined in a study of blood T cell repertoires in COVID-19 (TCRdb year 2020). Looking at the study overall: Collaborator samples came from the United States, Italy and Spain and covered acute and convalescent phases of COVID-19. The sample metadata nearly always contained a de-identified subject ID, COVID-19 status, age in years and sex. The repertoires were made available in a free public database intended to serve as a resource for research on the immune response to SARS-CoV-2. The material from the prospective study consisted of cDNA or gDNA derived from T cells, B-cell-depleted T cells, or PBMCs. The dataset comprised deeply sampled blood TCRbeta repertoires from subjects exposed to, actively infected with, or recovered from COVID-19. Samples were obtained from the ongoing ImmuneRACE study (first 160 participants) and from over a thousand subjects provided by 6 global collaborators. Where available, HLA class I and class II types were obtained from metadata supplied by the sample provider rather than from assay-based typing. What the research found in general, with its limitations: The amount of clinical and demographic metadata varied by source and participant and was provided uncurated.

Enrolling through a virtual design, the prospective study's participants ranged in age from roughly 18 to 89 years and lived across about two dozen United States geographic areas. In the prospective study, cohorts were assigned on the basis of participant-reported clinical history obtained from a screening survey and a study questionnaire. Recovered participants in ImmuneRACE Cohort 3 were defined by two consecutive negative NP/OP PCR tests, clearance by a healthcare professional, or resolution of symptoms. In the prospective study, whole blood, serum and a nasopharyngeal or oropharyngeal swab were collected from each participant by mobile phlebotomists. Over a roughly 2-month period, participants in the prospective study had the option of providing additional blood draws and questionnaires. Before DNA extraction, prospective study blood samples were shipped either frozen or at room temperature.

CDR1 is given as SNHLY and CDR2 as FYNNEI, both from the germline V gene. Germline trimming: 2 bases from V, 8 bases from J; junction bases outside gene matches: 4. The CDR3, from cysteine to phenylalanine, totals 13 residues. Solely the CDR3 DNA is kept, with 39 bases framed from the first base. TCRbeta CDR3 regions were amplified from genomic DNA using the immunoSEQ Assay, a bias-controlled multiplex PCR. The published analysis was carried out like this. Within the assay, amplification of reference gene primers was used to estimate how many nucleated cells each sample contained. To quantify the absolute abundance of each unique TCRbeta CDR3 rearrangement, sequence reads were collapsed and filtered. For each sample, productive Simpson clonality was calculated by taking the square root of Simpson's diversity index across productive rearrangements. TCRdb provides this immuneACCESS table in a form limited to in-frame rearrangements. Some clones are lacking; in checked studies, under half of them reflect an unresolved V gene, and why the rest are absent is not known. Clonal size and the V and J genes are those of that table, whereas D and trimming came from the DNA. The table for this sample lists a few hundred thousand clones; roughly nine tenths of them were counted only once. The ten most abundant clones make up roughly 8.5% of the sample.

About this clone: Its recognized antigen is unknown. No base-level quality is on record; no much larger clone is a single base apart.

The receptor's source is a woman aged 60-75 years who had recovered from COVID-19. The rearranged segments are TRBV2 and TRBJ1-2, and 8 bases in between align with TRBD1. What was sequenced was PBMCs or T cells enriched from blood (not recorded which). The CDR3 corresponds to CASSEQGAQGYTF. The DNA sequence follows: TGTGCCAGCAGTGAACAGGGGGCGCAGGGCTACACCTTC.